This T cell receptor (beta chain) appears in the sequencing data of a study of T cell repertoires in cytomegalovirus infection. The wider study: The study used recently identified HLA-C-restricted and well-studied HLA-B-restricted CMV epitopes. Through public TCR beta signatures, both CMV infection and matching HLA type were indicated.

Study-wide results and limits: Within the response measured ex vivo, HLA-C-restricted CMV-specific TCR beta clonotypes were dominant. The cumulative frequency of public TCR beta families distinguished individuals who carried CMV together with the relevant HLA.

This clonotype has only a few counts. As yet, its antigen is unknown. After removal of 5 bases from V and 7 bases from J, the junction contained 4 bases not matched to a gene. The germline V gene encodes CDR1 MNHEY and CDR2 SVGEGT. The CDR3 sequence is 15 residues long. TCRdb re-analysed the reads in MiXCR, keeping a single row per CDR3 protein. Altogether around 430,000 distinct CDR3 sequences are present, approximately 42% being singletons, with the ten largest covering around 45%. The source was cultured PBMCs, collected from culture after CMV antigen stimulation. The chain joins TRBV6-2 or TRBV6-3 to TRBJ2-1, with TRBD2 matching over 14 bases. This clonotype was obtained from a human donor in good health (CMV status not recorded). Some clones in this sample may be carry-over from other donors' samples. The CDR3 coding sequence is TGTGCCAGCAGTCAGGGACTAGCGGGAGTTAATGAGCAGTTCTTC. Protein: CASSQGLAGVNEQFF.